The 27 T cell receptor beta chains listed next were all sequenced from one sample in a study of T cell repertoires in cytomegalovirus infection. These receptors' antigens are unknown. TCRdb recomputed calls from the reads with MiXCR, one row per CDR3 protein. The repertoire includes fewer than 1,000,000 distinct CDR3 sequences, approximately 32% of them detected once, and 13% sits in the top ten. Source: cultured CD8+ T cells from PBMCs, taken from culture after CMV antigen stimulation. These receptors were obtained from a human donor in good health (CMV status not recorded). Some clones in this sample may be carry-over from other donors' samples.

This clonotype was counted a few times. The V and J genes are TRBV6-1 and TRBJ1-1, with D unclear. Germline values: CDR1 MNHNS, CDR2 SASEGT. The CDR3 has 13 amino acids. Trimming removed 11 bases at V and 0 bases at J, with 13 bases between. The CDR3 DNA follows: TGTGCCGGCCGTAATTCAATGAACACTGAAGCTTTCTTT. Protein: CAGRNSMNTEAFF.

This sequence joins TRBV7-9 and TRBJ1-1; D unresolved. CDR1 is SEHNR and CDR2 is FQNEAQ in the germline V gene (reference sequence). Trimming shortened V by 6 bases and J by 7 bases, and 12 bases separated the two germline ends. The CDR3 spans 12 residues. CDR3 loop: CASSFDRVEAFF. Here the CDR3 DNA reads TGTGCCAGCAGTTTCGATCGGGTTGAAGCTTTCTTT.

The chain combines TRBV20-1 with TRBJ2-1; no firm D call. V was cut by 2 bases and J by 4 bases, with 9 bases left in between. Germline-derived CDR1 and CDR2 are DFQATT and SNEGSKA (reference sequence). The CDR3 is made up of 13 amino acids. The CDR3 DNA reads as TGCAGTGCTAGACCCAGAGAGTACAATGAGCAGTTCTTC. Residues: CSARPREYNEQFF.

V and J are TRBV15 and TRBJ2-1, with D unclear. CDR1 and CDR2 (germline): LNHNV, YYDKDF (reference sequence). The V end lost 1 base, the J end lost 2 bases, and 6 bases lay between the germline ends. This CDR3 is built from 14 residues. This CDR3 is CATSRANAYNEQFF. CDR3 nucleotides: TGTGCCACCAGCAGAGCGAATGCCTACAATGAGCAGTTCTTC.

This clonotype was seen repeatedly, ten times or more. The chain has TRBV12-3 or TRBV12-4 and TRBJ2-1; D tentatively fits TRBD1 or TRBD2 (5 bases each). Trimming stripped 3 bases from V and 0 bases from J, with 12 bases between. This CDR3 is 16 amino acids long. The CDR3 region has the DNA TGTGCCAGCAGTTTCTCTCGGGACGGCTCCTACAATGAGCAGTTCTTC. It encodes CASSFSRDGSYNEQFF.

This clonotype was counted a few times. V is TRBV12-3 or TRBV12-4 and J is TRBJ2-1; 7 positions match TRBD2. The CDR3 totals 15 residues. Trimming at V came to 4 bases and at J to 2 bases, leaving 5 bases not matched to a gene. The CDR3: CASSWLAGAYNEQFF. CDR3 DNA sequence: TGTGCCAGCAGTTGGCTGGCGGGGGCCTACAATGAGCAGTTCTTC.

This clonotype has just a few counts. The V gene is TRBV7-9, the J gene TRBJ2-5; 8 bases align to TRBD1. The CDR3 is made up of 15 amino acids. V was pared by 7 bases and J by 5 bases, with 12 bases of the junction left unmatched. Germline loops: CDR1 SEHNR, CDR2 FQNEAQ (reference sequence). The CDR3: CASTRGRGRGETQYF. The CDR3 region has the DNA TGTGCCAGCACCAGGGGGCGGGGTCGAGGGGAGACCCAGTACTTC.

The J gene is TRBJ2-1, the V gene TRBV19; perhaps TRBD2 as D (6 bases). V lost 10 bases and J lost 5, with 15 bases in between. This CDR3 has 13 residues. The germline V gene encodes CDR1 LNHDA and CDR2 SQIVND (reference sequence). The CDR3 loop reads CATRTTENNEQFF. CDR3 nucleotide sequence: TGTGCCACCAGGACTACAGAAAACAATGAGCAGTTCTTC.

The rearrangement joins TRBV5-6 to TRBJ1-1; perhaps TRBD1 as D (5 bases). Germline V gene lookup returns CDR1 SGHDT and CDR2 YYEEEE. The CDR3 has 17 amino acids. Trimming stripped 3 bases from V and 4 bases from J, with 22 bases between. This chain's CDR3 is CASSWVIQGEMGTEAFF. For the CDR3, the DNA is TGTGCCAGCAGCTGGGTCATCCAGGGCGAAATGGGCACTGAAGCTTTCTTT.

This clonotype was seen more than once but under ten times. The rearrangement links TRBV12-5 to TRBJ1-1, with 8 nucleotides matching TRBD1. V trimming: 5 bases; J trimming: 4 bases; junction bases outside the gene matches: 3. Per germline, CDR1 LGHNT and CDR2 FRNRAP. CDR3 size: 13 residues. CDR3 nucleotides: TGTGCTAGTGGTATGACAGGGGCCACTGAAGCTTTCTTT. It is translated as CASGMTGATEAFF. The entire variable domain, with the rest obtained from reference TRBV12-5 and TRBJ1-1, is as follows: DARVTQTPRHKVTEMGQEVTMRCQPILGHNTVFWYRQTMMQGLELLAYFRNRAPLDDSGMPKDRFSAEMPDATLATLKIQPSEPRDSAVYFCASGMTGATEAFFGQGTRLTVV.

The CDR3: CASSLAASYYNEQFF. The CDR3 DNA follows: TGTGCCAGCAGCTTGGCGGCAAGTTACTACAATGAGCAGTTCTTC. This rearrangement joins TRBV5-6 to TRBJ2-1, with D hard to call. The CDR3 sequence is 15 residues long. Germline V gene lookup returns CDR1 SGHDT and CDR2 YYEEEE. With 0 bases removed from V and 3 bases from J, the gap between germline ends came to 10 bases.

This rearrangement joins TRBV27 to TRBJ1-1, with 10 bases that match TRBD1. The trim removed 5 bases at V and 0 bases at J, leaving 15 bases unmatched. Germline assignment: CDR1 MNHEY and CDR2 SMNVEV (reference sequence). This CDR3 contains 19 residues. CDR3 region: CASSPPGTGAHTMNTEAFF. CDR3 coding DNA: TGTGCCAGCAGTCCCCCCGGGACAGGGGCCCATACCATGAACACTGAAGCTTTCTTT.

This clonotype was counted only a few times. V and J are TRBV5-4 and TRBJ2-3; D unclear. This CDR3 region has 15 residues. CDR1 and CDR2 from the germline V gene are SGHNT and YYREEE (reference sequence). V lost 1 base to trimming and J lost 2 bases, with 11 bases between them. As DNA, the CDR3 is TGTGCCAGCAGCTTGAAGCGAGAATCCACAGATACGCAGTATTTT. Translated: CASSLKRESTDTQYF.

This clonotype was counted ten times or more. The rearrangement joins TRBV7-2 to TRBJ2-1; D assignment may be TRBD1 or TRBD2 (6 bases each). Deletions cut 5 bases from V and 4 bases from J, with 15 bases between. Per the germline V gene, CDR1 is SGHTA and CDR2 is FQGNSA. This CDR3 is 15 amino acids long. CDR3 DNA sequence: TGTGCCAGCAGCCCCGTCCGGGGGCCGTACAATGAGCAGTTCTTC. It yields the protein CASSPVRGPYNEQFF. Full variable domain (rest looked up from reference TRBV7-2 and TRBJ2-1): GAGVSQSPSNKVTEKGKDVELRCDPISGHTALYWYRQSLGQGLEFLIYFQGNSAPDKSGLPSDRFSAERTGGSVSTLTIQRTQQEDSAVYLCASSPVRGPYNEQFFGPGTRLTVL.

This clonotype was detected many times. V usage is TRBV7-6 and J usage is TRBJ2-1, with 7 bases matching TRBD1. Germline CDR1 is SGHVS and CDR2 is FNYEAQ. V gave up 4 bases and J gave up 11 bases; unmatched junction bases: 2. The CDR3 contains 11 residues. CDR3 residues: CASSSGGKQFF. Written as DNA, the CDR3 is TGTGCCAGCAGCTCAGGGGGTAAGCAGTTCTTC.

This clonotype was counted a single time. The chain has TRBV29-1 and TRBJ1-2; D remains ambiguous. V gave up 3 bases and J gave up 3 bases, with 14 bases separating them. The CDR3 covers 14 residues. Germline V gives CDR1 SQVTM, CDR2 ANQGSEA. In DNA form, the CDR3 reads TGCAGCGTTGAGGGGTGGAGTGGGGACTATGGCTACACCTTC. This gives the protein CSVEGWSGDYGYTF.

This clonotype was seen a handful of times. This chain joins TRBV11-3 and TRBJ2-1, with D possibly matching TRBD1 (5 bases). The CDR3 has 15 amino acids. V lost 0 bases and J lost 7, with 13 bases in between. From germline, CDR1 is SGHNT and CDR2 YENEEA. The CDR3 loop is CASSLEDTPRNEQFF. CDR3 DNA: TGTGCCAGCAGCTTAGAGGACACCCCTAGGAATGAGCAGTTCTTC.

V gene TRBV4-1 combines with J gene TRBJ2-2; D remains unclear. The V end lost 1 base, the J end lost 7 bases, and 16 bases lay between the germline ends. Germline loops: CDR1 MGHRA, CDR2 YSYEKL. The CDR3 is 16 residues long. CDR3 in DNA: TGCGCCAGCAGCCAAGGGGAAGCGCCTGGCTACGGGGAGCTGTTTTTT. Its translation is CASSQGEAPGYGELFF.

The chain uses TRBV28 and TRBJ1-5; 7 bases are a match to TRBD1. Germline lookup yields CDR1 MDHEN and CDR2 SYDVKM. CDR3 length equals 16 residues. The junction had 12 bases not matched to a gene; V was cut back by 10 bases and J by 0 bases. CDR3 sequence: CAIRIGTEYSNQPQHF. The CDR3 nucleotides are TGTGCCATTCGTATCGGGACAGAATATAGCAATCAGCCCCAGCATTTT.

The chain recombines TRBV18 with TRBJ1-1, with D possibly matching TRBD1 (6 bases). Germline V lookup: CDR1 KGHSH, CDR2 LQKENI. CDR3 length: 17 residues. The V and J ends lost 4 bases and 0 bases respectively, with 18 bases between them. The CDR3 DNA sequence: TGTGCCAGCTCACTTACACAGGGTACGTTCATGAACACTGAAGCTTTCTTT. This codes for CASSLTQGTFMNTEAFF.

This rearrangement joins TRBV10-3 to TRBJ2-5, with 7 bases fitting TRBD1. Per germline, CDR1 ENHRY and CDR2 SYGVKD. The CDR3 totals 14 residues. The J segment lost 5 bases and the V segment lost 2 bases, leaving 5 bases of the junction unmatched. The CDR3 here is CAISETDRSETQYF. The CDR3 nucleotides read TGTGCCATCAGTGAGACGGACAGGTCCGAGACCCAGTACTTC.

There are a few counts of this clonotype. The chain combines TRBV2 with TRBJ1-1; D might be TRBD1 (5 bases). This CDR3 is built from 15 residues. The V gene lost 0 bases and the J gene lost 1 base, with 9 bases spanning the gap. Germline V gene sequence: CDR1 SNHLY, CDR2 FYNNEI. The CDR3, as DNA: TGTGCCAGCAGTGAAGCTACTCAGGGGAACACTGAAGCTTTCTTT. It encodes CASSEATQGNTEAFF.

This clonotype showed up just once. This chain uses TRBV7-8 with TRBJ1-5, with 8 positions matching TRBD1. V trimming: 7 bases; J trimming: 6 bases; junction bases outside the gene matches: 11. This CDR3 region has 15 residues. Germline V gene sequence: CDR1 SGHVS, CDR2 FQNEAQ. The CDR3 here is CASTQDRGPSQPQHF. CDR3 nucleotide sequence: TGTGCCAGCACCCAAGACAGGGGCCCGAGTCAGCCCCAGCATTTT.

The V gene is TRBV27, the J gene TRBJ1-6; a possible D gene is TRBD1 (5 bases). The CDR3 sequence is 17 residues long. CDR1 and CDR2 from the germline V gene are MNHEY and SMNVEV (reference sequence). The V end was cut by 7 bases, the J end by 0 bases, with 16 bases between. Here the CDR3 reads CASNHYGTDSYNSPLHF. CDR3 DNA: TGTGCCAGCAACCATTATGGGACCGACTCCTATAATTCACCCCTCCACTTT.

This clonotype was observed at least ten times. The chain recombines TRBV11-2 with TRBJ1-5; 8 nucleotides line up with TRBD1. The germline V gene has CDR1 SGHAT and CDR2 FQNNGV. The CDR3 totals 17 residues. V lost 3 bases to trimming and J lost 2 bases; unmatched junction nucleotides: 9. CDR3 protein: CASSLGGQGGGNQPQHF. The CDR3 DNA is TGTGCCAGCAGCTTGGGCGGACAGGGAGGGGGCAATCAGCCCCAGCATTTT.

This clonotype has more than one count but fewer than ten. The chain has TRBV7-9 and TRBJ1-1; D is unresolved. This CDR3 region has 12 residues. Trimming took off 6 bases at V and 4 bases at J, with 9 bases between the two ends. Germline-derived CDR1 and CDR2 are SEHNR and FQNEAQ (reference sequence). DNA of the CDR3: TGTGCCAGCAGTTCCGAAAGCACTGAAGCTTTCTTT. Translated: CASSSESTEAFF.

The table lists this clonotype with many counts. The CDR3 nucleotides read TGTGCCAGCAGCTTAGCGAAGGGGCTGGGCACAGATACGCAGTATTTT. Amino acids: CASSLAKGLGTDTQYF. This chain connects TRBV7-8 to TRBJ2-3, with a possible D match to TRBD1 (5 bases). V was pared by 0 bases and J by 1 base, with 11 bases between. There are 16 residues in the CDR3. The germline V gene encodes CDR1 SGHVS and CDR2 FQNEAQ.